A selection of T cell receptor beta chains follows, all from one sample in a study of human T cells and chemical hapten exposure. One entry per CDR3 protein, called by TCRdb with MiXCR from the RACE reads. The table includes approximately 69,000 distinct CDR3 sequences, about 9.4% detected once. The source material was whole blood, sampled in connection with sensitization to the hapten diphenylcyclopropenone (DPC). The receptors were gathered from a woman aged 50 to 65 with alopecia areata. Some clones in this sample may be carry-over from other donors' samples. Each CDR3 is given with its conserved first and last residue. A D gene is named only where the DNA matches it firmly. Clone size is shown for a subset of rows, as once, few, many or a class of expanded clone.

v_call,j_call,d_call,clone_size,cdr3_aa,cdr3_nt
TRBV7-6,TRBJ2-5,TRBD1,few,CASSSGQGSGETQYF,TGTGCCAGCAGCTCTGGACAGGGGTCGGGAGAGACCCAGTACTTC
TRBV2,TRBJ2-4,NA,few,CASNVRIAKNIQYF,TGTGCCAGCAACGTCAGGATAGCCAAAAACATTCAGTACTTC
TRBV9,TRBJ2-1,NA,NA,CASSVGATAGDEQFF,TGTGCCAGCAGCGTAGGGGCTACTGCAGGGGATGAGCAGTTCTTC
TRBV9,TRBJ2-5,NA,NA,CASSANSGGGETQYF,TGTGCCAGCAGCGCCAATTCAGGGGGAGGAGAGACCCAGTACTTC
TRBV12-3/TRBV12-4,TRBJ2-2,TRBD2,many,CASSLSGRNGELFF,TGTGCCAGCAGTTTATCCGGGAGGAACGGGGAGCTGTTTTTT
TRBV29-1,TRBJ2-2,TRBD2,many,CSGGSGRVGGELFF,TGCAGCGGAGGTTCCGGGAGGGTAGGCGGGGAGCTGTTTTTT
TRBV7-7,TRBJ2-5,TRBD1,many,CASSLEGQGRETQYF,TGTGCCAGCAGCTTAGAGGGACAGGGTAGAGAGACCCAGTACTTC
TRBV18,TRBJ2-2,NA,NA,CASSPPSRVKPSGTGELFF,TGTGCCAGCTCACCACCGTCACGTGTAAAGCCCTCGGGCACCGGGGAGCTGTTTTTT
TRBV11-2,TRBJ2-7,NA,many,CASSLDLAGEQYF,TGTGCCAGCAGCTTAGACCTCGCGGGCGAGCAGTACTTC
TRBV14,TRBJ1-1,NA,many,CASSHPLMDTEAFF,TGTGCCAGCAGCCACCCCCTGATGGACACTGAAGCTTTCTTT
TRBV29-1,TRBJ1-2,NA,few,CSVDREGYTF,TGCAGCGTTGACAGGGAGGGCTACACCTTC
TRBV20-1,TRBJ2-2,TRBD1,NA,CSAEDRGPTGELFF,TGCAGTGCGGAGGACAGGGGGCCCACCGGGGAGCTGTTTTTT
TRBV27,TRBJ2-1,NA,many,CASSAERASYNEQFF,TGTGCCAGCAGTGCCGAGAGGGCCTCCTACAATGAGCAGTTCTTC
TRBV15,TRBJ2-3,TRBD1,NA,CATSRDRRTGSTDTQYF,TGTGCCACCAGCAGAGATCGGAGGACAGGGAGCACAGATACGCAGTATTTT
TRBV7-8,TRBJ1-1,NA,NA,CASSLQGTGDTEAFF,TGTGCCAGCAGCTTACAGGGGACGGGAGACACTGAAGCTTTCTTT
TRBV29-1,TRBJ2-7,NA,NA,CSVVSSATYEQYF,TGCAGCGTTGTCTCTAGCGCAACCTACGAGCAGTACTTC
TRBV29-1,TRBJ1-1,NA,few,CSLKENTEAFF,TGCAGCCTAAAGGAAAACACTGAAGCTTTCTTT
TRBV7-2,TRBJ2-7,TRBD1,NA,CASSLFGTGSTYEQYF,TGTGCCAGCAGCTTATTTGGGACAGGGAGTACCTACGAGCAGTACTTC
TRBV5-4,TRBJ1-2,TRBD1,many,CASSRTGVDGYTF,TGTGCCAGCAGCCGCACAGGGGTGGATGGCTACACCTTC
TRBV30,TRBJ1-5,NA,many,CAWSVATRNQPQHF,TGTGCCTGGAGTGTAGCCACCAGGAATCAGCCCCAGCATTTT
TRBV27,TRBJ1-1,NA,many,CASSLNSAGLNTEAFF,TGTGCCAGCAGTTTAAACTCGGCAGGGCTGAACACTGAAGCTTTCTTT